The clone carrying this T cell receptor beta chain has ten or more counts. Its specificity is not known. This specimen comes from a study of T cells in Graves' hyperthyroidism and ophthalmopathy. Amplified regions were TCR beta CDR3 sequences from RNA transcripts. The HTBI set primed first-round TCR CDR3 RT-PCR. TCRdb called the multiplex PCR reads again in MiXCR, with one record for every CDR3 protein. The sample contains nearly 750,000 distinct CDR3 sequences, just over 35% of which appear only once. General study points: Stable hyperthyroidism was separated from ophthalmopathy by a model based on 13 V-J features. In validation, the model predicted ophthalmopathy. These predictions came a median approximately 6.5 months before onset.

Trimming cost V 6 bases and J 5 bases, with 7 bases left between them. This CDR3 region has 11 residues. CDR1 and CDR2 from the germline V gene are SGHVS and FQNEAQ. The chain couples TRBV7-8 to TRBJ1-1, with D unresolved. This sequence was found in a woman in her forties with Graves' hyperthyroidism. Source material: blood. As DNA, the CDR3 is TGTGCCAGCAGATGGGTGACTGAAGCTTTCTTT. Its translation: CASRWVTEAFF.